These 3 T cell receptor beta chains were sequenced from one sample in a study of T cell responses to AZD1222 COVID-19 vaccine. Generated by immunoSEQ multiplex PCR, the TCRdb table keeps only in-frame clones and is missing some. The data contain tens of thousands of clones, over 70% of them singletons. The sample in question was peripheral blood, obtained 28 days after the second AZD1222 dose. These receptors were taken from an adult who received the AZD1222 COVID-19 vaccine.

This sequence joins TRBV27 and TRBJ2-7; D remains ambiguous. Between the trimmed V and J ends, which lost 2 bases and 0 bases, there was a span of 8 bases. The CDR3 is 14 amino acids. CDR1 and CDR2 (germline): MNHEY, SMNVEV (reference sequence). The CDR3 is CASSLAPRSYEQYF. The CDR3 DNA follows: TGTGCCAGCAGTTTAGCCCCGCGCTCCTACGAGCAGTACTTC.

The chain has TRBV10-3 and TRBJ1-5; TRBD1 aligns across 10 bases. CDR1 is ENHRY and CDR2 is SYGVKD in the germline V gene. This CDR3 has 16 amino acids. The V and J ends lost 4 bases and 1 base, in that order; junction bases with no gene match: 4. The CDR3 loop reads CAISGDRGVSNQPQHF. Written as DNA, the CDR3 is TGTGCCATCAGTGGGGACAGGGGTGTCAGCAATCAGCCCCAGCATTTT.

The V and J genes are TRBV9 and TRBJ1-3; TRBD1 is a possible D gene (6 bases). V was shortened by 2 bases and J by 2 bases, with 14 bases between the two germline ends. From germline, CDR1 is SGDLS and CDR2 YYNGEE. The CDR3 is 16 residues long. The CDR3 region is CASSVTQGYPGNTIYF. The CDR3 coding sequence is TGTGCCAGCAGCGTCACTCAGGGGTATCCTGGAAACACCATATATTTT.